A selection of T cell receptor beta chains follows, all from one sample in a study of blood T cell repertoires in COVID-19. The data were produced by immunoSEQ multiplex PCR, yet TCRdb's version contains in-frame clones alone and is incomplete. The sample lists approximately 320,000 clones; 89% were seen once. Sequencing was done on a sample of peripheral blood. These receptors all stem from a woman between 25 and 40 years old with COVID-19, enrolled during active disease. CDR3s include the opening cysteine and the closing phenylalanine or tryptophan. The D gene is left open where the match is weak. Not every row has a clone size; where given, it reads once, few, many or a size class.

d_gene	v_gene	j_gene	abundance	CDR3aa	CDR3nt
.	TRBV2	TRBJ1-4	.	CASSENRDINTGKLFF	TGTGCCAGCAGTGAAAACAGGGACATCAACACGGGAAAACTGTTTTTT
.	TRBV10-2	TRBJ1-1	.	CASSESRVTEAFF	TGCGCCAGCAGTGAGTCCAGGGTCACTGAAGCTTTCTTT
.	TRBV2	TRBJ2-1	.	CASSESASSYNEQFF	TGTGCCAGCAGTGAATCAGCGAGCTCCTACAATGAGCAGTTCTTC
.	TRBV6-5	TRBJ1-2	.	CAGWEVGTGYGYTF	TGTGCCGGCTGGGAGGTAGGTACAGGATATGGCTACACCTTC
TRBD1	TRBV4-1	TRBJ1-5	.	CASSLDRGNNQPQHF	TGCGCCAGCAGCTTGGACAGGGGTAACAATCAGCCCCAGCATTTT
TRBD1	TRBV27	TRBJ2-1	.	CASSWGTGGYNEQFF	TGTGCCAGCAGTTGGGGGACAGGAGGTTACAATGAGCAGTTCTTC
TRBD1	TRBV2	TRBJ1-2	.	CASSGQGYGYTF	TGTGCCAGCAGCGGACAGGGATATGGCTACACCTTC
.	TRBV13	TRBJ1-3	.	CASSIRAYSGNTIYF	TGTGCCAGCAGCATCAGGGCGTACTCTGGAAACACCATATATTTT
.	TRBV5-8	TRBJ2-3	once	CASSLGSGASTDTQYF	TGTGCCAGCAGCTTGGGTTCAGGGGCCAGCACAGATACGCAGTATTTT
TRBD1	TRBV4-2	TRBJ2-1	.	CASSQAPLDRGSYNEQFF	TGTGCCAGCAGCCAAGCCCCATTAGACAGGGGATCCTACAATGAGCAGTTCTTC
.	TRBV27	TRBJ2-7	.	CASSLRAGLTHEQYF	TGTGCCAGCAGTTTGAGGGCAGGTTTAACCCACGAGCAGTACTTC